Each of the 32 T cell receptor beta chains below was sequenced from the same sample in a study of shared clonotypes between healthy human individuals. TCRdb's table, derived via immunoSEQ multiplex PCR, lists solely in-frame clones and lacks some. The data show 2 million to 2.5 million clones, about nine tenths seen once. The sequenced sample consisted of naive CD4+ T cells from PBMCs. Subset here: CD45RA+ positively selected. Every receptor here comes from a young man in good health. Some clones in this sample may be carry-over from other donors' samples.

V usage is TRBV28 and J usage is TRBJ1-2; perhaps TRBD1 as D (6 bases). The CDR3 totals 14 residues. The V end lost 3 bases, the J end lost 7 bases, and 15 bases lay between the germline ends. CDR1 and CDR2 (germline): MDHEN, SYDVKM. The CDR3 spells CASSLGTRGLGYTF. The CDR3 region has the DNA TGTGCCAGCAGTTTGGGGACAAGGGGCCTTGGCTACACCTTC.

Here the CDR3 reads CASSLGQGAANEQFF. The CDR3 DNA sequence: TGCGCCAGCAGCTTGGGACAGGGGGCCGCAAATGAGCAGTTCTTC. The chain links TRBV5-1 to TRBJ2-1, with 10 bases identical to TRBD1. Germline CDR1 and CDR2: SGHRS and YFSETQ. The CDR3 loop spans 15 amino acids. The J segment lost 7 bases and the V segment lost 0 bases, leaving 4 bases of the junction unmatched.

V usage is TRBV19 and J usage is TRBJ1-5; possible D gene TRBD1, 5 bases. V was cut by 2 bases and J by 6 bases, with 11 bases left in between. The CDR3 has 14 amino acids. From germline, CDR1 is LNHDA and CDR2 SQIVND (reference sequence). This CDR3 reads CASSISPGPQPQHF. The CDR3 nucleotides read TGTGCCAGTAGTATAAGTCCGGGGCCTCAGCCCCAGCATTTT.

The chain couples TRBV9 to TRBJ2-6; D not resolved. This CDR3 has 16 residues. CDR1 and CDR2 from the germline V gene are SGDLS and YYNGEE. Deletions cut 1 base from V and 2 bases from J, with 10 bases between. The CDR3 reads CASSVRLGPGANVLTF. CDR3 DNA: TGTGCCAGCAGCGTACGACTTGGGCCTGGGGCCAACGTCCTGACTTTC.

V usage is TRBV4-1 and J usage is TRBJ1-1, with D unclear. Looked up from germline, CDR1 is MGHRA and CDR2 is YSYEKL. The CDR3 totals 17 residues. V was trimmed by 0 bases and J by 3 bases, leaving 17 bases between them. CDR3 residues: CASSQEGVMVAYTEAFF. The CDR3 bases are TGCGCCAGCAGCCAAGAGGGCGTAATGGTGGCTTACACTGAAGCTTTCTTT.

This CDR3 reads CASSSRELQETQYF. The CDR3, as DNA: TGTGCCAGCAGCTCGCGGGAGCTTCAAGAGACCCAGTACTTC. The gene calls are TRBV6-6 and TRBJ2-5; 7 bases are a match to TRBD2. J was trimmed by 2 bases and V by 6 bases; bases with no gene match: 6. The V gene's germline CDR1 is MNHNY and CDR2 SVGAGI (reference sequence). CDR3 length equals 14 residues.

This clone occurred once. Other nucleotide sequences from this sample produce the same CDR3. This chain joins TRBV28 and TRBJ1-3; D may be TRBD1 (5 bases). Looked up from germline, CDR1 is MDHEN and CDR2 is SYDVKM. The ends were cut back, 3 bases at V and 4 bases at J, with 13 bases in the middle. The CDR3 extends over 15 amino acids. CDR3 amino acids: CASSFGGAEGNTIYF. The DNA for the CDR3 is TGTGCCAGCAGTTTCGGAGGGGCGGAGGGAAACACCATATATTTT.

The chain links TRBV6-6 to TRBJ2-1, with TRBD1 matching over 9 bases. Germline V gives CDR1 MNHNY, CDR2 SVGAGI (reference sequence). The CDR3 is 13 residues long. Trimming took 6 bases from V and 6 from J; bases not matched to a gene: 3. The CDR3 loop is CASRTGGGNEQFF. CDR3 sequence (DNA): TGTGCCAGCAGGACAGGGGGGGGCAATGAGCAGTTCTTC.

This rearrangement joins TRBV7-6 to TRBJ2-1; 14 bases line up with TRBD2. The germline V gene has CDR1 SGHVS and CDR2 FNYEAQ. J was trimmed by 2 bases and V by 5 bases; bases with no gene match: 11. The CDR3 totals 19 residues. CDR3 in DNA: TGTGCCAGCAGCAGGGGGGGGACTAGCGGGAGCTCACCCTACAATGAGCAGTTCTTC. Translation gives CASSRGGTSGSSPYNEQFF.

CDR3: CASSYRLAGYNEQFF. CDR3 in DNA: TGTGCCAGCAGTTATCGGCTAGCGGGGTACAATGAGCAGTTCTTC. The V and J genes are TRBV6-5 and TRBJ2-1, with 9 bases that match TRBD2. V was pared by 3 bases and J by 4 bases, with 4 bases of the junction left unmatched. The CDR3 contains 15 residues. Germline lookup yields CDR1 MNHEY and CDR2 SVGAGI.

The DNA of the CDR3 is TGTGCCAGCTCGTGGGGAACGGGCGAGCAGTACTTC. Its translation is CASSWGTGEQYF. This rearrangement joins TRBV6-1 to TRBJ2-7; D is ambiguous. Trimming took 8 bases from V and 6 from J, leaving 14 bases between them. Germline values: CDR1 MNHNS, CDR2 SASEGT. There are 12 residues in the CDR3.

The chain links TRBV28 to TRBJ2-7, with D tentatively TRBD1 or TRBD2 (5 bases each). Trimming shortened V by 3 bases and J by 5 bases, and 11 bases separated the two germline ends. The CDR3 totals 13 residues. Per the germline V gene, CDR1 is MDHEN and CDR2 is SYDVKM. The CDR3 spells CASSFGGWDEQYF. DNA for the CDR3: TGTGCCAGCAGTTTTGGGGGTTGGGACGAGCAGTACTTC.

The chain couples TRBV11-1 to TRBJ2-3, with D uncertain. This CDR3 contains 15 residues. Trimming took off 2 bases at V and 4 bases at J, with 13 bases between the two ends. Germline lookup yields CDR1 SGHAT and CDR2 FQDESV (reference sequence). CDR3 in amino acids: CASSLFLGEADTQYF. In nucleotides, the CDR3 is TGTGCCAGCAGCTTATTCTTGGGTGAGGCAGATACGCAGTATTTT.

This clone was recorded once. This sequence joins TRBV5-6 and TRBJ2-1, with 13 positions matching TRBD2. This CDR3 contains 15 residues. The germline CDR1 and CDR2 sequences are SGHDT and YYEEEE. V lost 0 bases and J lost 10; bases outside the gene matches: 4. The CDR3 DNA reads as TGTGCCAGCAGCTTGGGGACTAGCGGGAGTCGGGAGCAGTTCTTC. Encoded protein: CASSLGTSGSREQFF. Complete variable domain (other parts from reference TRBV5-6 and TRBJ2-1): DAGVTQSPTHLIKTRGQQVTLRCSPKSGHDTVSWYQQALGQGPQFIFQYYEEEERQRGNFPDRFSGHQFPNYSSELNVNALLLGDSALYLCASSLGTSGSREQFFGPGTRLTVL.

This chain connects TRBV11-2 to TRBJ2-4; the match to TRBD1 covers 7 bases. Germline V gene sequence: CDR1 SGHAT, CDR2 FQNNGV. Trimming cost V 7 bases and J 3 bases; bases outside gene matches: 21. The CDR3 runs to 19 residues. The CDR3 DNA follows: TGTGCCAGCAAAAGGGGGCTAACTGACTGGGGTAAAGGCAAAAACATTCAGTACTTC. This encodes CASKRGLTDWGKGKNIQYF.

CDR3 protein: CASSIIAGDTDTQYF. The CDR3 nucleotides read TGTGCCAGCAGCATTATAGCGGGAGACACAGATACGCAGTATTTT. V usage is TRBV21-1 and J usage is TRBJ2-3; the DNA was not used to check the table's D call, TRBD2. TRBV21-1 is designated a pseudogene. CDR3 length: 15 amino acids.

About this clone: This sample also contains other DNA sequences that code for the same CDR3. The CDR3 bases are TGTGCCAGCAGACCGGGACAGGGCTCCTACGAGCAGTACTTC. Amino acids: CASRPGQGSYEQYF. V gene TRBV2 combines with J gene TRBJ2-7; 9 bases agree with TRBD1. Germline V gene data show CDR1 as SNHLY and CDR2 as FYNNEI. This CDR3 contains 14 residues. With 6 bases clipped from V and 0 bases from J, the junction kept 3 bases outside the gene matches.

J is TRBJ1-1 and V is TRBV28; D not certain. CDR1 is MDHEN and CDR2 is SYDVKM in the germline V gene. V was shortened by 5 bases and J by 1 base, with 8 bases between the two germline ends. The CDR3 contains 13 residues. CDR3 in amino acids: CASSTAQNTEAFF. In nucleotides, the CDR3 is TGTGCCAGCAGTACGGCGCAGAACACTGAAGCTTTCTTT.

The gene calls are TRBV28 and TRBJ2-7; D gene ambiguous. The length of the CDR3 is 13 residues. Germline values: CDR1 MDHEN, CDR2 SYDVKM. Trimming left V 6 bases short and J 0 bases short, with 9 bases between. CDR3 sequence: CASRNPVSYEQYF. The CDR3 DNA reads TGTGCCAGCAGGAACCCTGTCTCCTACGAGCAGTACTTC. Based on the CDR3 plus reference TRBV28 and TRBJ2-7, the full variable domain is DVKVTQSSRYLVKRTGEKVFLECVQDMDHENMFWYRQDPGLGLRLIYFSYDVKMKEKGDIPEGYSVSREKKERFSLILESASTNQTSMYLCASRNPVSYEQYFGPGTRLTVT.

The gene calls are TRBV11-3 and TRBJ2-1, with TRBD1 matching 7 bases. Germline V gene data show CDR1 as SGHNT and CDR2 as YENEEA. V was pared by 4 bases and J by 2 bases, with 5 bases of the junction left unmatched. This CDR3 contains 15 residues. The CDR3 bases are TGTGCCAGCAGCTCCAACAGGGGTACCTACAATGAGCAGTTCTTC. This translates into CASSSNRGTYNEQFF. The whole variable domain, remainder taken from reference TRBV11-3 and TRBJ2-1, is EAGVVQSPRYKIIEKKQPVAFWCNPISGHNTLYWYLQNLGQGPELLIRYENEEAVDDSQLPKDRFSAERLKGVDSTLKIQPAELGDSAVYLCASSSNRGTYNEQFFGPGTRLTVL.

The chain has TRBV27 and TRBJ2-1; D gene ambiguous. Germline CDR1 MNHEY, CDR2 SMNVEV (reference sequence). The V gene lost 3 bases and the J gene lost 5 bases, with 20 bases spanning the gap. The CDR3 is made up of 17 amino acids. This chain's CDR3 is CASSFSKSETDNNEQFF. The CDR3 DNA follows: TGTGCCAGCAGTTTCAGCAAGTCCGAGACGGATAACAATGAGCAGTTCTTC.

The CDR3 is CASSLGASGYSNQPQHF. The CDR3 nucleotides read TGTGCCAGCAGCTTGGGGGCGTCTGGATATAGCAATCAGCCCCAGCATTTT. The J gene is TRBJ1-5, the V gene TRBV5-5, with D uncertain. Germline V gives CDR1 SGHKS, CDR2 YYEKEE (reference sequence). Trimming removed 0 bases at V and 0 bases at J, with 13 bases between. CDR3 size: 17 residues. The whole variable domain, filled in from reference TRBV5-5 and TRBJ1-5, reads DAGVTQSPTHLIKTRGQQVTLRCSPISGHKSVSWYQQVLGQGPQFIFQYYEKEERGRGNFPDRFSARQFPNYSSELNVNALLLGDSALYLCASSLGASGYSNQPQHFGDGTRLSIL.

V gene TRBV28 combines with J gene TRBJ2-1, with 9 bases lining up with TRBD2. CDR1 is MDHEN and CDR2 is SYDVKM in the germline V gene. The V and J ends lost 3 bases and 8 bases, in that order; junction bases with no gene match: 5. CDR3 length equals 14 residues. The CDR3 DNA is TGTGCCAGCAGTTTGTCTAGCGGGAAACATGAGCAGTTCTTC. Protein: CASSLSSGKHEQFF. The full variable domain, its missing parts supplied by reference TRBV28 and TRBJ2-1, is DVKVTQSSRYLVKRTGEKVFLECVQDMDHENMFWYRQDPGLGLRLIYFSYDVKMKEKGDIPEGYSVSREKKERFSLILESASTNQTSMYLCASSLSSGKHEQFFGPGTRLTVL.

The chain employs TRBV5-1 and TRBJ2-2; 7 positions match TRBD2. This CDR3 is 16 amino acids long. Germline CDR1 reads SGHRS; CDR2 reads YFSETQ. V was clipped by 1 base and J by 2 bases; unmatched bases: 5. The chain's CDR3 is CASSLMGGVNTGELFF. CDR3 DNA sequence: TGCGCCAGCAGCTTGATGGGAGGGGTAAACACCGGGGAGCTGTTTTTT.

Turning to this clone: Other DNA sequences in this specimen translate into the identical CDR3. This sequence joins TRBV6-1 and TRBJ1-1; D remains unclear. CDR1 and CDR2 from the germline V gene are MNHNS and SASEGT. V lost 1 base and J lost 1, with 7 bases in between. This CDR3 comprises 14 residues. In DNA form, the CDR3 reads TGTGCCAGCAGTGAAGGGACGGCGAACACTGAAGCTTTCTTT. Amino acid sequence: CASSEGTANTEAFF.

The rearrangement joins TRBV4-3 to TRBJ2-3; 9 positions agree with TRBD2. The J segment lost 4 bases and the V segment lost 0 bases, leaving 8 bases of the junction unmatched. CDR1 is LGHNA, CDR2 YSLEER, per germline. This CDR3 is 17 amino acids long. In nucleotides, the CDR3 is TGCGCCAGCAGCCAAGATTTCGCGGGAGGGCCGGCAGATACGCAGTATTTT. It is translated as CASSQDFAGGPADTQYF.

The chain couples TRBV5-1 to TRBJ2-5, with D possibly being TRBD1 or TRBD2 (5 bases each). The V end lost 4 bases, the J end lost 5 bases, and 18 bases lay between the germline ends. Germline V lookup: CDR1 SGHRS, CDR2 YFSETQ. The CDR3 contains 15 residues. The CDR3 protein is CASSPRDPVIETQYF. Here the CDR3 DNA reads TGCGCCAGCAGCCCTAGGGACCCCGTTATCGAGACCCAGTACTTC.

The chain links TRBV28 to TRBJ2-7; 10 positions agree with TRBD2. Germline CDR1 and CDR2: MDHEN and SYDVKM. CDR3 length: 16 residues. The V segment lost 5 bases and the J segment 0 bases; nucleotides outside the gene matches: 7. The CDR3 nucleotides are TGTGCCAGCAGTGGAACCGGGACTAGCGTCTCCTACGAGCAGTACTTC. It yields the protein CASSGTGTSVSYEQYF.

CDR3: CASSPLGTSGIYEQYF. CDR3 DNA: TGTGCCAGCTCACCACTTGGGACTAGCGGAATCTACGAGCAGTACTTC. This rearrangement joins TRBV18 to TRBJ2-7; 11 bases match TRBD2. The CDR3 has 16 residues. V lost 1 base, J lost 3 bases, and 5 bases stayed unmatched. Germline lookup yields CDR1 KGHSH and CDR2 LQKENI. The variable domain in full, with the rest retrieved from reference TRBV18 and TRBJ2-7, is NAGVMQNPRHLVRRRGQEARLRCSPMKGHSHVYWYRQLPEEGLKFMVYLQKENIIDESGMPKERFSAEFPKEGPSILRIQQVVRGDSAAYFCASSPLGTSGIYEQYFGPGTRLTVT.

The gene calls are TRBV28 and TRBJ1-5; a possible D gene is TRBD1 (6 bases). The CDR3 sequence is 17 residues long. V lost 7 bases and J 1 base, leaving 20 bases between the germline ends. Germline V gives CDR1 MDHEN, CDR2 SYDVKM. The CDR3 region is CASTLTRDTASNQPQHF. The DNA of the CDR3 is TGTGCCAGCACCCTCACCCGGGACACCGCAAGCAATCAGCCCCAGCATTTT.

The chain uses TRBV6-1 and TRBJ1-3; 10 nucleotides line up with TRBD1. The germline V gene encodes CDR1 MNHNS and CDR2 SASEGT. There are 17 residues in the CDR3. V lost 3 bases to trimming and J lost 3 bases; unmatched junction nucleotides: 8. CDR3 amino acids: CASSDGWDRGFGNTIYF. The CDR3 nucleotides are TGTGCCAGCAGTGATGGGTGGGACAGGGGATTTGGAAACACCATATATTTT.

The chain combines TRBV7-2 with TRBJ2-3; a possible D gene is TRBD2 (6 bases). V lost 8 bases, J lost 7 bases, and 19 bases lay in between. The germline CDR1 and CDR2 sequences are SGHTA and FQGNSA. This CDR3 comprises 14 residues. This CDR3 reads CASQPGLATYTQYF. CDR3 in DNA: TGTGCCAGCCAACCGGGACTTGCAACATATACGCAGTATTTT.